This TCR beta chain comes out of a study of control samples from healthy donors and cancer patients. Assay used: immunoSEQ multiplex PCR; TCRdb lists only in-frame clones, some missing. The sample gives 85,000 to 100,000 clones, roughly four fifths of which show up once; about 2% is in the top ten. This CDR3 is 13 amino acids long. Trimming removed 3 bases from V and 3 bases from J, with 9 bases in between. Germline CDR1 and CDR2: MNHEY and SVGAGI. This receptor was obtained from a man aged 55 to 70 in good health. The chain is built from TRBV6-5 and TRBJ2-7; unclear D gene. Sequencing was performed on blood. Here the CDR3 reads CASSYQRDYEQYF. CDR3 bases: TGTGCCAGCAGTTATCAGAGAGACTACGAGCAGTACTTC.